One sample yielded the 9 T cell receptor beta chains listed below, sequenced in a study of response to subunit inactivated influenza vaccine. From the RT-PCR reads, TCRdb called clonotypes with MiXCR, one entry per CDR3 protein. The sample lists hundreds of thousands of distinct CDR3 sequences, around 13% seen once, with around 6.5% in the top ten. Sequenced here: PBMCs from blood, sampled 14 days before vaccination. The receptors here all came from a man aged 50-59 years who received an inactivated influenza vaccine.

This clonotype was picked up a small number of times. The chain links TRBV24-1 to TRBJ2-3, with unresolved D. This CDR3 has 16 amino acids. Germline V gives CDR1 KGHDR, CDR2 SFDVKD. Trimming cost V 1 base and J 0 bases, with 10 bases left between them. DNA for the CDR3: TGTGCCACCAGTGATTTAGGAGAGGATAGCACAGATACGCAGTATTTT. The encoded protein is CATSDLGEDSTDTQYF.

CDR3 sequence: CASSLTGIENEQFF. The CDR3 bases are TGTGCCAGCAGCTTGACCGGTATTGAGAATGAGCAGTTCTTC. This chain links TRBV7-2 with TRBJ2-1, with D hard to call. V lost 3 bases, J lost 7 bases, and 13 bases lay in between. Germline V lookup: CDR1 SGHTA, CDR2 FQGNSA. The CDR3 is 14 amino acids.

This clonotype has a count of ten or more. Germline and junction disagree at one end, which may indicate a read error. The chain uses TRBV4-2 and TRBJ2-7; possible D gene TRBD1, 6 bases. This CDR3 is built from 11 residues. CDR1 is LGHNA, CDR2 YNFKEQ, per germline. CDR3 in DNA: TGTGCCAGCAGCCAAGACGGACAGCCCAGCTTC. Amino acids: CASSQDGQPSF.

The chain couples TRBV19 to TRBJ2-7; D possibly corresponds to TRBD2 (6 bases). In germline, CDR1 is LNHDA, CDR2 SQIVND (reference sequence). This CDR3 has 14 amino acids. The V end lost 3 bases, the J end lost 4 bases, and 13 bases lay between the germline ends. CDR3 amino acids: CASSIGVSGYEQYF. Here the CDR3 DNA reads TGTGCCAGTAGTATTGGGGTTAGCGGATACGAGCAGTACTTC.

This chain uses TRBV7-9 with TRBJ2-1, with unresolved D. The CDR3 loop spans 14 amino acids. Trimming stripped 5 bases from V and 0 bases from J, with 8 bases between. Germline V lookup: CDR1 SEHNR, CDR2 FQNEAQ (reference sequence). CDR3 nucleotides: TGTGCCAGCAGCCCGCCCCCCTCCTACAATGAGCAGTTCTTC. This translates into CASSPPPSYNEQFF.

This clonotype was observed a handful of times. The CDR3: CASSQVGAGDTEAFF. The CDR3 DNA reads as TGTGCCAGCAGCCAAGTAGGGGCTGGTGACACTGAAGCTTTCTTT. The chain is built from TRBV7-9 and TRBJ1-1, with D perhaps TRBD1 (5 bases). The CDR3 spans 15 residues. Germline assignment: CDR1 SEHNR and CDR2 FQNEAQ (reference sequence). Trimming took 5 bases from V and 3 from J, leaving 16 bases between them.

In its sample, this clonotype was seen a few times. The V gene is TRBV12-3 or TRBV12-4, the J gene TRBJ1-6; weak D call: TRBD1 (5 bases). The CDR3 length is 15 residues. V lost 3 bases to trimming and J lost 6 bases, with 12 bases between them. This CDR3 is CASSFSAGFNSPLHF. The CDR3 DNA reads TGTGCCAGCAGTTTCTCCGCAGGGTTTAATTCACCCCTCCACTTT.

This clonotype appeared a few times. This chain uses TRBV7-8 with TRBJ1-4; no clear D. V was clipped by 5 bases and J by 5 bases, with 9 bases between them. Germline V gene lookup returns CDR1 SGHVS and CDR2 FQNEAQ. This CDR3 has 13 amino acids. The CDR3 coding sequence is TGTGCCAGCAGCCCCACCGGGAATGAAAAACTGTTTTTT. Translated: CASSPTGNEKLFF.

This clonotype was detected only a few times. V is TRBV20-1 and J is TRBJ1-6, with TRBD1 identical over 8 bases. The CDR3 runs to 14 residues. Germline values: CDR1 DFQATT, CDR2 SNEGSKA (reference sequence). Losses at the gene ends were 0 bases for V and 8 bases for J; bases not matched to a gene: 3. The CDR3: CSARDRTGHSPLHF. CDR3 nucleotide sequence: TGCAGTGCTAGAGATCGGACAGGGCATTCACCCCTCCACTTT.